The clone carrying this T cell receptor beta chain came up once. Its antigen is undetermined. The sample comes from a study of identifying expanded T cells in peripheral blood. V was cut by 7 bases and J by 6 bases, with 31 bases left in between. Germline V gene sequence: CDR1 WSHSY, CDR2 SAAADI. This CDR3 has 19 amino acids. The study's findings and limits: Over about two and four weeks, about 16 and 20 clones changed, versus roughly 1.1 between replicates.

No infections or other immune events were documented during collection. Measured with immunoSEQ multiplex PCR; TCRdb has only the in-frame clones, and not every one. The table includes under 110,000 clones, around 90% detected once. This sequence was found in a person between 18 and 75 years old in good health. The chain recombines TRBV10-2 with TRBJ2-1, with D perhaps matching TRBD1 (6 bases). Sequencing input: blood. The CDR3 nucleotides read TGCGCCAGCACTCTAAGGGCCTCAGGGGCGCGTGGCTTTTCCAATGAGCAGTTCTTC. Translation gives CASTLRASGARGFSNEQFF.